This is a list of T cell receptor beta chains from one sample in a study of technical replicates of blood from a handful of donors. TCRdb's table, derived via immunoSEQ multiplex PCR, lists solely in-frame clones and lacks some. In the table there are about 64,000 clones, about 88% of which are singletons. Material for sequencing was PBMCs. The receptors were sampled from a human donor in good health. Some clones in this sample may be carry-over from other donors' samples. Each CDR3 is given with its conserved first and last residue. Each record gives: clone size, D gene, J gene, V gene, CDR3 DNA, CDR3 protein. D genes are given only for firm matches. Expanded clones get a size class; other rows say once, few or many, or leave the size out.

.	TRBD1	TRBJ1-3	TRBV5-6	TGTGCCAGCAGCTTCGGGACAGGGAAAGGCACCATATATTTT	CASSFGTGKGTIYF
.	.	TRBJ2-1	TRBV7-3	TGTGCCAGCAGCACGAGTAGCTACAATGAGCAGTTCTTC	CASSTSSYNEQFF
.	.	TRBJ2-5	TRBV5-1	TGCGCCAGCAGCTGGGGGGACGGCCAAGAGACCCAGTACTTC	CASSWGDGQETQYF
.	TRBD1	TRBJ2-5	TRBV5-6	TGTGCCAGCAGTTTGGACAGGGTGGAGACCCAGTACTTC	CASSLDRVETQYF
once	.	TRBJ2-1	TRBV20-1	TGCAGTGCTGCGCCTCAGTTCTTC	CSAAPQFF
.	.	TRBJ1-3	TRBV18	TGTGCCAGCTCACTCTCCCGGGGGGGAGCCGGAAACACCATATATTTT	CASSLSRGGAGNTIYF
.	TRBD1	TRBJ2-5	TRBV5-4	TGTGCCAGCAGCTTGGGGACAGGGAACCAAGAGACCCAGTACTTC	CASSLGTGNQETQYF
.	.	TRBJ1-1	TRBV7-3	TGTGCCAGCAGCCACGCGGGGATGGCTGAAGCTTTCTTT	CASSHAGMAEAFF
.	.	TRBJ2-7	TRBV6-5	TGTGCCAGCACCGACAGCTCCCGCGAGCAGTACTTC	CASTDSSREQYF
few	TRBD1	TRBJ1-1	TRBV7-2	TGTGCCAGCAGCTTAAACAGGGGGCTGAACACTGAAGCTTTCTTT	CASSLNRGLNTEAFF
once	.	TRBJ2-1	TRBV27	TGTGCCAGCAGTTTATGGCAGGGCACCTACAATGAGCAGTTCTTC	CASSLWQGTYNEQFF
.	TRBD2	TRBJ2-7	TRBV13	TGTGCCAGCAGCTTAAGACTAGCGGGGGGTTACGAGCAGTACTTC	CASSLRLAGGYEQYF
.	TRBD2	TRBJ2-3	TRBV9	TGTGCCAGCAGCGTGACTAGCGGGGGCACAGATACGCAGTATTTT	CASSVTSGGTDTQYF
.	TRBD1	TRBJ2-1	TRBV4-3	TGCGCCAGCAGCCAAGATCTGAGACAGGGCTACAATGAGCAGTTCTTC	CASSQDLRQGYNEQFF
.	.	TRBJ2-7	TRBV11-2	TGTGCCAGCAGCTTAGGACCCCAAGGGAGCGAGCAGTACTTC	CASSLGPQGSEQYF
.	.	TRBJ2-1	TRBV7-3	TGTGCCAGCAGCTTAGGGGCGAAGCAGTTCTTC	CASSLGAKQFF
.	.	TRBJ1-2	TRBV7-2	TGTGCCAGCAGCTATAAGAGCTTTGCCCGGGAGCTTCTTAACTATGGCTACACCTTC	CASSYKSFARELLNYGYTF
.	.	TRBJ2-4	TRBV14	TGTGCCAGCAGCCCACGACTAGGAGCCAAAAACATTCAGTACTTC	CASSPRLGAKNIQYF
.	.	TRBJ1-1	TRBV5-1	TGCGCCAGCAGCTTAGGGAGGGGGGGTGCGAACACTGAAGCTTTCTTT	CASSLGRGGANTEAFF
once	TRBD1	TRBJ2-3	TRBV5-1	TGCGCCAGCAGCATAAGGGGGCTATTTGATACGCAGTATTTT	CASSIRGLFDTQYF
many	.	TRBJ2-7	TRBV7-2	TGTGCCAGCAGACGTAATGGACTTTACGAGCAGTACTTC	CASRRNGLYEQYF
.	.	TRBJ2-3	TRBV18	TGTGCCAGCTCAGCAACTACAGATACGCAGTATTTT	CASSATTDTQYF
.	TRBD1	TRBJ1-6	TRBV27	TGTGCCAGCAGTTTATTGCCCCCCGGGACAGGGAATTCACCCCTCCACTTT	CASSLLPPGTGNSPLHF
.	.	TRBJ1-1	TRBV12-5	TGTGCTAGTGCTCCGGGACAAAAAGCTTTCTTT	CASAPGQKAFF
.	.	TRBJ2-3	TRBV7-2	TGTGCCAGCAGCCCAGGACATGGCACAGATACGCAGTATTTT	CASSPGHGTDTQYF
.	.	TRBJ2-3	TRBV25-1	TGTGCCAGCAGTCCCGGGCAGGGATCCATATATACGCAGTATTTT	CASSPGQGSIYTQYF
.	.	TRBJ1-5	TRBV18	TGTGCCAGCTCGCGGACAGACAATCAGCCCCAGCATTTT	CASSRTDNQPQHF
.	TRBD2	TRBJ2-5	TRBV7-2	TGTGCCAGCAGCTCCTATCGGGCTAGCGGGAGGGAGACCCAGTACTTC	CASSSYRASGRETQYF
.	TRBD2	TRBJ2-1	TRBV15	TGTGCCACCAGGGGACTAGCACCGGCAGATGAGCAGTTCTTC	CATRGLAPADEQFF
.	.	TRBJ2-6	TRBV27	TGTGCCAGCAGCCCCCGGGGGGCCAACGTCCTGACTTTC	CASSPRGANVLTF
.	.	TRBJ2-5	TRBV18	TGTGCCAGCTCACCGGAAATGACTAGTTTTTCATCGACCCAGTACTTC	CASSPEMTSFSSTQYF
.	TRBD1	TRBJ2-1	TRBV5-6	TGTGCCAGCAGTAAAACAGGGGGCGGAGAGCAGTTCTTC	CASSKTGGGEQFF
.	TRBD1	TRBJ1-2	TRBV29-1	TGCAGCGTTGGAATAGGGGGCGCCAGCTATGGCTACACCTTC	CSVGIGGASYGYTF
.	TRBD1	TRBJ1-2	TRBV15	TGTGCCACGACGGACAGGGGGCAAGGCTACACCTTC	CATTDRGQGYTF
.	TRBD2	TRBJ2-1	TRBV10-3	TGTGCCATCATGGCTAGCGGGAGTGGAAATGAGCAGTTCTTC	CAIMASGSGNEQFF